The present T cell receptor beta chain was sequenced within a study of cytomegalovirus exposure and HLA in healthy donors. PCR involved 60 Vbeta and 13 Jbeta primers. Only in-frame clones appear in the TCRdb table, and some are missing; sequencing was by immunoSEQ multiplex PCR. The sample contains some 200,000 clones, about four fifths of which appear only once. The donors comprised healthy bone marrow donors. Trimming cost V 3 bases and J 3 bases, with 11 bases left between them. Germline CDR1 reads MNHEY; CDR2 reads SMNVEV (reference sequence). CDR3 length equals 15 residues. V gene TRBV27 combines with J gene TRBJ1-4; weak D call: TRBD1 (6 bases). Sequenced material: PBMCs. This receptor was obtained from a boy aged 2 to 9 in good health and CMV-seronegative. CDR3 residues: CASSLTGLANEKLFF. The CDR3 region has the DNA TGTGCCAGCAGTTTGACAGGTCTGGCTAATGAAAAACTGTTTTTT.